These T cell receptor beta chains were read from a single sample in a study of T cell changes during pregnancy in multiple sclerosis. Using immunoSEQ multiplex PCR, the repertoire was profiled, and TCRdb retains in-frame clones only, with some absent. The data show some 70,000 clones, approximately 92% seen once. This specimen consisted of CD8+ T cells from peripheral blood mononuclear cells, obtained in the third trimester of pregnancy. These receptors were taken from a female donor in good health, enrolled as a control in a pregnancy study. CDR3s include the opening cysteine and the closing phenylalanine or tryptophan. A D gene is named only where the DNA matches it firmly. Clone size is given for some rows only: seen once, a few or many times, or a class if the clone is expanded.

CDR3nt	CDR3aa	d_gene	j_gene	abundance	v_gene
TGCAGTGTCGACAGGGGGGTTGAAGCTTTCTTT	CSVDRGVEAFF	TRBD1	TRBJ1-1	-	TRBV20-1
TGTGCCACCAGCGGGGAAGGGGCAACTAATGAAAAACTGTTTTTT	CATSGEGATNEKLFF	-	TRBJ1-4	-	TRBV15
TGTGCCAGCAGCCCGTCAGGGGTCGAGCAGTACTTC	CASSPSGVEQYF	-	TRBJ2-7	-	TRBV27
TGTGCCAGCAGCTTACCTTTCGGGGTTTTGGAGACCCAGTACTTC	CASSLPFGVLETQYF	-	TRBJ2-5	-	TRBV7-9
TGTGCCAGCAGCCATCCGGGACAGGGGACCTACGAGCAGTACTTC	CASSHPGQGTYEQYF	TRBD1	TRBJ2-7	-	TRBV14
TGTGCCAGCAGTGACCAGACAGCTCCTCCTGACGGCTACACCTTC	CASSDQTAPPDGYTF	-	TRBJ1-2	-	TRBV25-1
TGTGCCAGCAGCTTAGCCCGGACAGGGTTGAACACTGAAGCTTTCTTT	CASSLARTGLNTEAFF	TRBD1	TRBJ1-1	-	TRBV13
TGTGCCAGCAGCTTAGTGGTCGGGGTCGGCACTGAAGCTTTCTTT	CASSLVVGVGTEAFF	-	TRBJ1-1	once	TRBV11-1
TGTGCCTGGAGGGGGATTTCGGACAGGAGCCAAATTTTAAGCAATCAGCCCCAGCATTTT	CAWRGISDRSQILSNQPQHF	TRBD1	TRBJ1-5	-	TRBV30
TGTGCCACCGGACAGGGGTACAATGAGCAGTTCTTC	CATGQGYNEQFF	TRBD1	TRBJ2-1	-	TRBV2
TGTGCCAGCAGCCAAGGGGGCCAAACACCTTCCTACGAGCAGTACTTC	CASSQGGQTPSYEQYF	TRBD1	TRBJ2-7	-	TRBV7-9
TGTGCCAGCAGTTTATCGAAGGGGGGGGAGACCCAGTACTTC	CASSLSKGGETQYF	-	TRBJ2-5	few	TRBV27
TGTGCCAGCAAAGGGGGTTACGAGCAGTACTTC	CASKGGYEQYF	-	TRBJ2-7	-	TRBV2
TGTGCCAGCAGCCAACTAGCGGAACCGCTGTATTTT	CASSQLAEPLYF	TRBD2	TRBJ2-3	-	TRBV4-2
TGTGCCAGCAGTTTACTTAGGGGAAGCAATCAGCCCCAGCATTTT	CASSLLRGSNQPQHF	-	TRBJ1-5	-	TRBV27
TGTGCCAGCAGTGGGACAGCAATTTACAATGAGCAGTTCTTC	CASSGTAIYNEQFF	TRBD1	TRBJ2-1	-	TRBV13
TGTGCCAGCAGTCCGGACAGGCGTGTGGGCTACACCTTC	CASSPDRRVGYTF	TRBD1	TRBJ1-2	-	TRBV27
TGTGCCAGCAGCTTAGGCCCGGGGACAGGGGAGGGGGATACGCAGTATTTT	CASSLGPGTGEGDTQYF	TRBD1	TRBJ2-3	-	TRBV13
TGTGCCAGCAGTTTAGAAGCGAATTACAATGAGCAGTTCTTC	CASSLEANYNEQFF	-	TRBJ2-1	-	TRBV27
TGTGCCAGCTCAGGGATGAACACTGAAGCTTTCTTT	CASSGMNTEAFF	-	TRBJ1-1	-	TRBV6-6
TGTGCCAGCGGAGGGGGCGGCTACACCTTC	CASGGGGYTF	TRBD1	TRBJ1-2	-	TRBV6-1
TGTGCCAGCAGCTCAGGGAACAGCCTGTGGGAGCAGTTCTTC	CASSSGNSLWEQFF	-	TRBJ2-1	-	TRBV7-6
TGCGCCAGCAGCTTAAGACAGGGAAACACTGAAGCTTTCTTT	CASSLRQGNTEAFF	TRBD1	TRBJ1-1	-	TRBV5-1
TGCGCCACCAGGACAGGGAACACTGAAGCTTTCTTT	CATRTGNTEAFF	TRBD1	TRBJ1-1	-	TRBV10-2
TGTGCCAGCAACACCGGGACAGGGGGACTGTACAATGAGCAGTTCTTC	CASNTGTGGLYNEQFF	TRBD1	TRBJ2-1	-	TRBV7-3
TGTGCCAGCAGCCTTGGGGGACAGGGGTTTGAGCAGTTCTTC	CASSLGGQGFEQFF	TRBD1	TRBJ2-1	-	TRBV27
TGCGCCAGCAGCCAAGAGATCGCGGGGGGTCCCCAAGAGACCCAGTACTTC	CASSQEIAGGPQETQYF	TRBD2	TRBJ2-5	-	TRBV4-3
TGTGCCAGCAGAACCGGGACAGGGGAGGGCAAGGAAAAACTGTTTTTT	CASRTGTGEGKEKLFF	TRBD1	TRBJ1-4	-	TRBV27